This T cell receptor (beta chain) is drawn from a study of CD8 T cells in ankylosing spondylitis. General study results and limits: Disease-associated clones were reportedly significantly overrepresented in matched ankylosing spondylitis synovial fluid.

Quantitative 5'-RACE with molecular barcodes generated TCR beta libraries. One entry per CDR3 protein results from TCRdb running MiXCR on the 5' RACE reads. The profile shows roughly 180,000 distinct CDR3 sequences, approximately 9.9% of them singletons. Trimming pared 0 bases from V and 7 bases from J, leaving 11 bases between. The V gene's germline CDR1 is SGHRS and CDR2 YFSETQ. There are 13 residues in the CDR3. For this clonotype: Its specificity is not known.

The V and J genes are TRBV5-1 and TRBJ2-7, with D uncertain. The sequenced material came from blood, either unsorted or a sorted T cell fraction (not recorded which). The receptor was derived from a female donor with ankylosing spondylitis or in good health (not recorded which). CDR3 protein: CASSLGAGKEQYF. CDR3 nucleotide sequence: TGCGCCAGCAGCTTGGGGGCTGGGAAGGAGCAGTACTTC.